This TCR beta chain derives from a study of blood T cell repertoires in COVID-19. Study information: Whether acute or convalescent, the COVID-19 samples came from the United States, Italy and Spain.

Profiling relied on immunoSEQ multiplex PCR, and the TCRdb table lists in-frame clones only, not all of them. The data show about 130,000 clones, 81% seen once. Material: peripheral blood. The receptor's source is a man aged 25-45 years with COVID-19, enrolled during active disease.

CDR3 nucleotides: TGTGCCAGCAGCAGAAATCAGGGTAGCAACTATGGCTACACCTTC. Translated: CASSRNQGSNYGYTF. The rearrangement uses TRBV11-2 and TRBJ1-2, with a tentative D call TRBD1 (5 bases). The CDR3 is 15 amino acids. V lost 5 bases, J lost 2 bases, and 15 bases lay in between. CDR1 SGHAT and CDR2 FQNNGV come from the germline V gene. Using reference TRBV11-2 and TRBJ1-2 for the parts outside the CDR3, the full variable domain is EAGVAQSPRYKIIEKRQSVAFWCNPISGHATLYWYQQILGQGPKLLIQFQNNGVVDDSQLPKDRFSAERLKGVDSTLKIQPAKLEDSAVYLCASSRNQGSNYGYTFGSGTRLTVV.